A single sample is the source of the 4 T cell receptor beta chains below, sequenced in a study of blood T cell repertoires in COVID-19. Measured with immunoSEQ multiplex PCR; TCRdb has only the in-frame clones, and not every one. The sample lists fewer than 150,000 clones; roughly 89% were seen once. Sequenced: peripheral blood. The receptors stem from a woman aged 55-69 years with COVID-19, enrolled during active disease.

The chain joins TRBV19 to TRBJ2-6, with D possibly matching TRBD1 (5 bases). The CDR3 is 16 amino acids. Between the trimmed V and J ends, which lost 4 bases and 2 bases, there was a span of 12 bases. Germline loops: CDR1 LNHDA, CDR2 SQIVND (reference sequence). The CDR3 DNA is TGTGCCAGTAGTACTTACAGGATCACTGGGGCCAACGTCCTGACTTTC. Protein product: CASSTYRITGANVLTF.

The rearrangement uses TRBV19 and TRBJ1-3; D remains unclear. Germline V gives CDR1 LNHDA, CDR2 SQIVND (reference sequence). The CDR3 length is 14 residues. The ends were cut back, 4 bases at V and 0 bases at J, with 7 bases in the middle. Here the CDR3 DNA reads TGTGCCAGTAGTAACCGGGACTCTGGAAACACCATATATTTT. Translated: CASSNRDSGNTIYF.

The gene calls are TRBV27 and TRBJ2-7, with 9 bases fitting TRBD1. V shed 3 bases, J shed 3 bases, and the junction held 9 bases outside the gene matches. There are 16 residues in the CDR3. Germline V gene lookup returns CDR1 MNHEY and CDR2 SMNVEV (reference sequence). In DNA form, the CDR3 reads TGTGCCAGCAGTTTCACCACGGCGGACAGGGGCTACGAGCAGTACTTC. It yields the protein CASSFTTADRGYEQYF.

This clone was observed a few times. The genes are TRBV30 and TRBJ2-6, with D hard to call. The germline V gene encodes CDR1 GTSNPN and CDR2 SVGIG (reference sequence). Trimming took off 3 bases at V and 0 bases at J, with 9 bases between the two ends. This CDR3 region has 15 residues. DNA for the CDR3: TGTGCCTGGAGGGCCGCAGGCTCTGGGGCCAACGTCCTGACTTTC. The encoded protein is CAWRAAGSGANVLTF.